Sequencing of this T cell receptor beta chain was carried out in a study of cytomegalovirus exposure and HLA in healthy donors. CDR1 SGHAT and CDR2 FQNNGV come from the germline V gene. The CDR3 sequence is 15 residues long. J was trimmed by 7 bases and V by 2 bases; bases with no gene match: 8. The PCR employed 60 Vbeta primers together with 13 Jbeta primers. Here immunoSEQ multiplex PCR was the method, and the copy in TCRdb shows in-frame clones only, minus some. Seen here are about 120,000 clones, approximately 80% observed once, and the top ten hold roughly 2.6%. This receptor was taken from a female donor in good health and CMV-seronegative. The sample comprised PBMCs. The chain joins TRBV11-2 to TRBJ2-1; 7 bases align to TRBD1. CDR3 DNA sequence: TGTGCCAGCAGCTTAAGACAGGGTCAGCCAAATGAGCAGTTCTTC. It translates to CASSLRQGQPNEQFF.